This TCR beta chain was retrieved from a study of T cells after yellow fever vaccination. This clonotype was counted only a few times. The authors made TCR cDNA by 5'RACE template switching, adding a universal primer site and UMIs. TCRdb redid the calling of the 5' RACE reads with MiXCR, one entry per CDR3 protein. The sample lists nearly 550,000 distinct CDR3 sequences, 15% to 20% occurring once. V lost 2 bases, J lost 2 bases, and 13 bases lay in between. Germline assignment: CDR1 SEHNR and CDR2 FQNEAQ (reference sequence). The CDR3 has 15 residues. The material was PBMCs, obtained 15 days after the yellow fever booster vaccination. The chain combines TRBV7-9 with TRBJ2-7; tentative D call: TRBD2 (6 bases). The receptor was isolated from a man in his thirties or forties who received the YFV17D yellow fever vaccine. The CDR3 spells CASSLFGSHAYEQYF. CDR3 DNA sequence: TGTGCCAGCAGCTTATTCGGGAGTCACGCCTACGAGCAGTACTTC.